This T cell receptor (beta chain) was documented in a study of CD8+ T cells in alopecia areata. RNA extraction was followed by reverse transcription into cDNA, which acted as the sequencing template. Generated by immunoSEQ multiplex PCR, the TCRdb table keeps only in-frame clones and is missing some. The profile covers about 120,000 clones, with 53% appearing a single time and around 0.44% taken by the ten largest. As to treatment: oral pan-JAK inhibitor, 5-10 mg twice daily. Collected material from alopecia areata patients comprised lesional scalp punch biopsies and peripheral blood. CD4+ and CD8+ T cells were sorted from PBMCs. Looked up from germline, CDR1 is SQVTM and CDR2 is ANQGSEA. CDR3 length: 14 amino acids. V lost 4 bases, J lost 3 bases, and 12 bases lay in between.

This receptor was identified in a human donor with alopecia areata. J is TRBJ1-4 and V is TRBV29-1, with D possibly matching TRBD1 (5 bases). Sequencing used CD4+ T cells sorted from blood, obtained at week 4, from a patient treated with tofacitinib. CDR3 nucleotide sequence: TGCAGCGTTGTCAGGGTAGGAGCTAATGAAAAACTGTTTTTT. Protein product: CSVVRVGANEKLFF. Full variable domain (rest looked up from reference TRBV29-1 and TRBJ1-4): SAVISQKPSRDICQRGTSLTIQCQVDSQVTMMFWYRQQPGQSLTLIATANQGSEATYESGFVIDKFPISRPNLTFSTLTVSNMSPEDSSIYLCSVVRVGANEKLFFGSGTQLSVL.